The rows below give T cell receptor beta chains drawn from one sample of a study of shared clonotypes between healthy human individuals. Data came from immunoSEQ multiplex PCR; TCRdb stores just in-frame clones and leaves some out. The repertoire consists of about 490,000 clones, with less than 80% occurring once and the leading ten covering under 15%. The sequenced sample was PBMCs. All receptors come from a woman aged 40 to 55 in good health. Some clones in this sample may be carry-over from other donors' samples. The CDR3 runs from the conserved cysteine through the conserved F or W. D genes are given only for firm matches. Rows may omit the clone size; those that give it use once, few, many or a size class.

abundance	j_gene	d_gene	v_gene	CDR3nt	CDR3aa
.	TRBJ2-3	.	TRBV19	TGTGCCAGTACGCAGGGGATAACAGATACGCAGTATTTT	CASTQGITDTQYF
few	TRBJ2-7	.	TRBV2	TGTGCCAGCGTGGAGGGGCCGGGGGCCTACGAGCAGTACTTC	CASVEGPGAYEQYF
.	TRBJ1-2	TRBD1	TRBV7-2	TGTGCCAGCAGCCAGGACAGGGGCGCGCTCTATGGCTACACCTTC	CASSQDRGALYGYTF
.	TRBJ2-5	.	TRBV6-6	TGTGCCAGCAGTCAGGACAGCCAAGAGACCCAGTACTTC	CASSQDSQETQYF
.	TRBJ1-1	.	TRBV15	TGTGCCACCAGCACCCTGTCCAAGGGTAACACTGAAGCTTTCTTT	CATSTLSKGNTEAFF
.	TRBJ2-3	.	TRBV11-2	TGTGCCAGCAGCTTAGTCGGGCGGGTGGGGGATACGCAGTATTTT	CASSLVGRVGDTQYF
.	TRBJ2-6	.	TRBV5-6	TGTGCCAGCAGCTTTCCCCGAGCTCAAGGGGGGTCTGGGGCCAACGTCCTGACTTTC	CASSFPRAQGGSGANVLTF
.	TRBJ1-1	.	TRBV7-8	TGTGCCAGCAGCTTAGTGGGGAACACTGAAGCTTTCTTT	CASSLVGNTEAFF
once	TRBJ2-5	.	TRBV30	TGTGCCTGGAGGCCATGGACAGCCCAAGAGACCCAGTACTTC	CAWRPWTAQETQYF
.	TRBJ1-1	TRBD1	TRBV27	TGTGCCAGCAGTTTGTCTACAGGGGTAGGGGCTGAAGCTTTCTTT	CASSLSTGVGAEAFF
.	TRBJ2-7	TRBD2	TRBV7-8	TGTGCCAGCAGCCAGTGGACTAGCGGGACGCCGGGGGAGCAGTACTTC	CASSQWTSGTPGEQYF
.	TRBJ1-1	TRBD1	TRBV27	TGTGCCAGCAGTTGGGACAGAAACACTGAAGCTTTCTTT	CASSWDRNTEAFF
.	TRBJ1-1	.	TRBV19	TGTGCCAGTAGTATAGGTAGCTGGAGTCAGGGTCTAAACACTGAAGCTTTCTTT	CASSIGSWSQGLNTEAFF
few	TRBJ2-1	.	TRBV5-1	TGCGCCAGCAGCTTGGCGTTGTCCAACAATGAGCAGTTCTTC	CASSLALSNNEQFF
.	TRBJ2-7	TRBD2	TRBV6-5	TGTGCCAGCAGACGGACTAGCGGGAGGGGCGAGCAGTACTTC	CASRRTSGRGEQYF
few	TRBJ2-2	.	TRBV4-3	TGCGCCAGCAGCCAAGACAGGGTAGAGACCGGGGAGCTGTTTTTT	CASSQDRVETGELFF
.	TRBJ1-1	.	TRBV7-2	TGTGCCAGCAGCTTAAGCCCAACCCCCGGAACTGAAGCTTTCTTT	CASSLSPTPGTEAFF
.	TRBJ1-5	.	TRBV6-4	TGTGCCAGCAGTGAACAGGGCAATCAGCCCCAGCATTTT	CASSEQGNQPQHF
.	TRBJ2-2	TRBD1	TRBV5-1	TGCGCCAGCAGCTTGACAGGGGAACGCGCCGGGGAGCTGTTTTTT	CASSLTGERAGELFF
.	TRBJ2-3	TRBD2	TRBV28	TGTGCCAGCAGTTTAGTGGCTAGCGGGGCGCAGTATTTT	CASSLVASGAQYF
.	TRBJ1-6	TRBD1	TRBV5-4	TGTGCCAGCAGCTTGGAACGACAGGGGGTACGGTCACCCCTCCACTTT	CASSLERQGVRSPLHF
.	TRBJ2-1	TRBD1	TRBV9	TGTGCCAGCAGCGTAGGTCTTGGGACAGGGGACAATGAGCAGTTCTTC	CASSVGLGTGDNEQFF
.	TRBJ1-2	.	TRBV25-1	TGTGCCAGCACGGCGCCGGGGTCCTCAGGCTACACCTTC	CASTAPGSSGYTF
many	TRBJ2-1	.	TRBV29-1	TGCAGCGGTATATACTCCTACAATGAGCAGTTCTTC	CSGIYSYNEQFF
.	TRBJ2-7	TRBD2	TRBV2	TGTGCCAGCAGTGAGGGCGGGAGGGCCGCCTACGAGCAGTACTTC	CASSEGGRAAYEQYF
.	TRBJ1-2	TRBD1	TRBV28	TGTGCCAGCAGCACACCCGACAGGGGGGCCCACACCTTC	CASSTPDRGAHTF
.	TRBJ2-1	.	TRBV29-1	TGCAGCGTTGTTCCCCGTGGCGCCAGCTCCTACAATGAGCAGTTCTTC	CSVVPRGASSYNEQFF
.	TRBJ2-3	TRBD1	TRBV18	TGTGCCAGCTCACCCTCCGGGACAGGGACAGATACGCAGTATTTT	CASSPSGTGTDTQYF
.	TRBJ2-3	.	TRBV7-2	TGTGCCAGCAGCCTCCGCCCCGGCACAGATACGCAGTATTTT	CASSLRPGTDTQYF
few	TRBJ2-7	.	TRBV28	TGTGCCAGCAGAGGGTCAGGAAGGGGATATATCGAGCAGTACTTC	CASRGSGRGYIEQYF
.	TRBJ1-2	.	TRBV19	TGTGCCAGTAGTCACCGGGACTTCCCCAACTATGGCTACACCTTC	CASSHRDFPNYGYTF
many	TRBJ1-5	.	TRBV29-1	TGCAGCGTTAGGGGGGATAGCAATCAGCCCCAGCATTTT	CSVRGDSNQPQHF
few	TRBJ2-5	TRBD1	TRBV5-1	TGCGCCAGCAGCCCGGGACAGTCGCAAGAGACCCAGTACTTC	CASSPGQSQETQYF